These 32 T cell receptor beta chains were all obtained from the same sample, sequenced in a study of metastatic and nonmetastatic thyroid tumors. TCRdb re-called clones from the PCR reads using MiXCR. Among 10,000 to 15,000 clones listed, 26% were seen once. Before thyroid surgery, none of the patients had received any treatment. Material: tumor tissue. Source of these receptors: a female donor with papillary thyroid cancer or a benign thyroid nodule (not recorded which). Some clones in this sample may be carry-over from other donors' samples.

This sequence joins TRBV5-1 and TRBJ1-3; no firm D call. This CDR3 is built from 13 residues. Trimming took 5 bases from V and 0 from J, leaving 6 bases between them. Per germline, CDR1 SGHRS and CDR2 YFSETQ. The CDR3 nucleotides are TGCGCCAGCAGGCAGAGCTCTGGAAACACCATATATTTT. This codes for CASRQSSGNTIYF. The variable domain in full, completed from reference TRBV5-1 and TRBJ1-3, reads KAGVTQTPRYLIKTRGQQVTLSCSPISGHRSVSWYQQTPGQGLQFLFEYFSETQRNKGNFPGRFSGRQFSNSRSEMNVSTLELGDSALYLCASRQSSGNTIYFGEGSWLTVV.

This clone is medium-sized by share. The V and J genes are TRBV12-3 or TRBV12-4 and TRBJ2-5; TRBD1 or TRBD2 may be the D gene (5 bases each). The CDR3 contains 13 residues. V lost 6 bases and J lost 3, with 11 bases in between. DNA for the CDR3: TGTGCCAGCAGAAACGGGGCTAAAGAGACCCAGTACTTC. Amino acid sequence: CASRNGAKETQYF.

The rearrangement uses TRBV12-5 and TRBJ2-7, with unresolved D. Per the germline V gene, CDR1 is LGHNT and CDR2 is FRNRAP. Trimming left V 0 bases short and J 6 bases short, with 9 bases between. The CDR3 extends over 13 amino acids. DNA for the CDR3: TGTGCTAGTGGTTTGGTAGTTGGAGTCGAGCAGTACTTC. This translates into CASGLVVGVEQYF.

This clone was counted between two and nine times. The chain has TRBV6-1 and TRBJ1-2; the match to TRBD1 covers 8 bases. Germline-derived CDR1 and CDR2 are MNHNS and SASEGT. The CDR3 runs to 13 residues. Trimming at V came to 7 bases and at J to 5 bases, leaving 6 bases not matched to a gene. CDR3 in DNA: TGTGCCAGCAAAAGGACAGGGATGTATGGCTACACCTTC. The encoded protein is CASKRTGMYGYTF.

This clone appeared many times. The junction departs from the called germline gene at one end, perhaps through a read error. The V gene is TRBV20-1, the J gene TRBJ1-2; no reliable D call. Germline V gives CDR1 DFQATT, CDR2 SNEGSKA (reference sequence). CDR3 length equals 15 residues. The CDR3 is CSARDSAGSNYGNTF. For the CDR3, the DNA is TGCAGTGCTAGAGATTCAGCCGGGTCTAACTATGGCAACACCTTC.

The V and J genes are TRBV19 and TRBJ2-7; TRBD1 aligns across 9 bases. J was trimmed by 2 bases and V by 4 bases; bases with no gene match: 0. Germline loops: CDR1 LNHDA, CDR2 SQIVND (reference sequence). There are 13 residues in the CDR3. CDR3 amino acids: CASSRTGAYEQYF. Written as DNA, the CDR3 is TGTGCCAGTAGTAGGACAGGGGCCTACGAGCAGTACTTC.

As regards this clone: The junction departs from germline at one end; a sequencing error may be responsible. The chain has TRBV27 and TRBJ2-7; 7 nucleotides line up with TRBD1. CDR3 length equals 14 residues. Germline CDR1 reads MNHEY; CDR2 reads SMNVEV (reference sequence). The CDR3 DNA sequence: TGTGCCAGCAGTGTCCGACAGGGCTCCTACGAGCATTACTTC. It yields the protein CASSVRQGSYEHYF.

Ten or more counts support this clone. V and J are TRBV2 and TRBJ2-1, with 9 bases identical to TRBD2. The junction had 7 bases not matched to a gene; V was cut back by 11 bases and J by 2 bases. This CDR3 region has 14 residues. Germline-derived CDR1 and CDR2 are SNHLY and FYNNEI. The CDR3 sequence is CAGDEREAYNEQFF. The CDR3 DNA follows: TGTGCCGGAGACGAGCGGGAGGCCTACAATGAGCAGTTCTTC.

Ten or more counts support this clone. V gene TRBV7-6 combines with J gene TRBJ2-1, with 8 bases lining up with TRBD1. The length of the CDR3 is 17 residues. Trimming at V came to 2 bases and at J to 3 bases, leaving 9 bases not matched to a gene. Germline V gene data show CDR1 as SGHVS and CDR2 as FNYEAQ. CDR3 DNA: TGTGCCAGCAGCTTACTAGGACAGGGTGGGATCTACAATGAGCAGTTCTTC. Amino acids: CASSLLGQGGIYNEQFF.

The V call is TRBV9, the J call TRBJ2-2; D uncertain. The CDR3 spans 13 residues. The germline CDR1 and CDR2 sequences are SGDLS and YYNGEE. Trimming removed 0 bases at V and 5 bases at J, with 5 bases between. In DNA, the CDR3 is TGTGCCAGCAGCGTAGCTGGGACCGGGGAGCTGTTTTTT. Protein sequence: CASSVAGTGELFF. The full variable domain, in which reference TRBV9 and TRBJ2-2 provide the parts outside the CDR3, is DSGVTQTPKHLITATGQRVTLRCSPRSGDLSVYWYQQSLDQGLQFLIQYYNGEERAKGNILERFSAQQFPDLHSELNLSSLELGDSALYFCASSVAGTGELFFGEGSRLTVL.

Many counts were recorded for this clone. The J gene is TRBJ1-2, the V gene TRBV5-4; the match to TRBD1 covers 9 bases. CDR1 is SGHNT and CDR2 is YYREEE in the germline V gene (reference sequence). The trim removed 5 bases at V and 7 bases at J, leaving 6 bases unmatched. This CDR3 has 13 residues. CDR3 nucleotide sequence: TGTGCCAGCAGGGACAGGGGCTCTTTTGGCTACACCTTC. Translating it yields CASRDRGSFGYTF.

The V gene is TRBV27, the J gene TRBJ2-7, with 11 bases matching TRBD1. J gave up 4 bases and V 8 bases, and 7 bases lay outside the gene matches. CDR1 and CDR2 from the germline V gene are MNHEY and SMNVEV (reference sequence). The length of the CDR3 is 14 residues. The CDR3 DNA sequence: TGTGCCAGCTATTCCGGGACAGGGGGTTACGAGCAGTACTTC. This codes for CASYSGTGGYEQYF.

The rearrangement joins TRBV11-1 to TRBJ2-1, with 7 bases aligning to TRBD2. The CDR3 has 16 amino acids. Unmatched junction bases numbered 7, after V lost 4 bases and J lost 1 base. CDR1 is SGHAT, CDR2 FQDESV, per germline (reference sequence). CDR3 coding DNA: TGTGCCAGCAGCTCGACTAGCCTTAGATCCTACAATGAGCAGTTCTTC. It yields the protein CASSSTSLRSYNEQFF.

This clone was recorded many times. The V gene is TRBV20-1, the J gene TRBJ2-5; D is perhaps TRBD1 or TRBD2 (6 bases each). Germline CDR1 and CDR2: DFQATT and SNEGSKA (reference sequence). This CDR3 spans 12 amino acids. Trimming removed 3 bases from V and 5 bases from J, with 10 bases in between. The CDR3: CSASGGRETQYF. The CDR3 DNA follows: TGCAGTGCTAGTGGGGGGCGGGAGACCCAGTACTTC.

This clone is labeled as medium-sized. The chain links TRBV6-1 to TRBJ1-1; D call uncertain. The CDR3 runs to 12 residues. CDR1 and CDR2 from the germline V gene are MNHNS and SASEGT. Trimming removed 7 bases at V and 4 bases at J, with 10 bases between. In nucleotides, the CDR3 is TGTGCCAGCACCGCCTGGGGCACTGAAGCTTTCTTT. It is translated as CASTAWGTEAFF.

This clone was seen a handful of times. At one of its ends the junction is not consistent with the germline gene, which may arise from a read error. The chain joins TRBV10-3 to TRBJ2-7, with D possibly TRBD1 on 6 matching bases. The CDR3 sequence is 14 residues long. Germline-derived CDR1 and CDR2 are ENHRY and SYGVKD. CDR3 in amino acids: CAIRPIQGSYGQYF. The CDR3 coding sequence is TGTGCCATCAGACCAATACAGGGTAGCTACGGGCAGTACTTC.

This clone turned up a few times. The chain combines TRBV2 with TRBJ2-7; D is ambiguous. The CDR3 runs 13 residues. Trimming took off 4 bases at V and 4 bases at J, with 11 bases between the two ends. Germline CDR1 reads SNHLY; CDR2 reads FYNNEI. The CDR3 sequence is CASSVLVIYEQYF. In DNA form, the CDR3 reads TGTGCCAGCAGTGTCCTAGTGATTTACGAGCAGTACTTC.

The CDR3 loop is CASSDTLSDTQYF. The CDR3 coding sequence is TGTGCCAGCAGCGACACCCTTTCAGATACGCAGTATTTT. The V gene is TRBV7-2, the J gene TRBJ2-3, with D unresolved. This CDR3 contains 13 residues. The germline V gene encodes CDR1 SGHTA and CDR2 FQGNSA. The V gene lost 5 bases and the J gene lost 4 bases, with 10 bases spanning the gap.

This clone was observed many times. The V gene is TRBV4-1, the J gene TRBJ2-7; D unclear. Germline V gene data show CDR1 as MGHRA and CDR2 as YSYEKL. Trimming removed 0 bases at V and 0 bases at J, with 3 bases between. This CDR3 spans 13 amino acids. The CDR3 region is CASSQDSSYEQYF. The DNA of the CDR3 is TGCGCCAGCAGCCAAGATAGCTCCTACGAGCAGTACTTC.

This clone appeared a few times. The gene calls are TRBV6-1 and TRBJ1-2, with 7 nucleotides matching TRBD1. The CDR3 has 15 residues. The V gene's germline CDR1 is MNHNS and CDR2 SASEGT. Trimming removed 6 bases from V and 4 bases from J; junction bases left unmatched: 11. CDR3 nucleotides: TGTGCCAGCAGCAGGGGGGACATTATGCTCTATGGCTACACCTTC. Encoded protein: CASSRGDIMLYGYTF.

This clone has only a few counts. The V call is TRBV6-1, the J call TRBJ2-7; D is unclear. The CDR3 contains 12 residues. Germline CDR1 MNHNS, CDR2 SASEGT. V was clipped by 4 bases and J by 4 bases, with 8 bases between them. CDR3 protein: CASSVVGYEQYF. The CDR3 DNA follows: TGTGCCAGCAGTGTCGTGGGGTACGAGCAGTACTTC.

This clone has only one observation. The rearrangement joins TRBV5-1 to TRBJ2-3, with a possible D match to TRBD2 (5 bases). Germline V gene data show CDR1 as SGHRS and CDR2 as YFSETQ. This CDR3 has 16 amino acids. The V and J ends lost 0 bases and 4 bases respectively, with 15 bases between them. The CDR3 loop reads CASSLEQLVRSDTQYF. The DNA of the CDR3 is TGCGCCAGCAGCTTGGAGCAACTAGTTCGCTCAGATACGCAGTATTTT.

This clone was seen ten or more times. The V call is TRBV3-1, the J call TRBJ2-1; 9 bases match TRBD1. The CDR3 is 15 residues long. Germline V gene lookup returns CDR1 LGHDT and CDR2 YNNKEL (reference sequence). Trimming cost V 4 bases and J 6 bases; bases outside gene matches: 7. The CDR3 reads CASSLGQGIVNEQFF. The CDR3 DNA reads as TGTGCCAGCAGCCTCGGACAGGGGATCGTCAATGAGCAGTTCTTC.

In this sample, this clone is medium-sized. J is TRBJ2-6 and V is TRBV6-1, with D possibly matching TRBD1 (5 bases). With 8 bases removed from V and 0 bases from J, the gap between germline ends came to 11 bases. The CDR3 runs to 15 residues. The V gene's germline CDR1 is MNHNS and CDR2 SASEGT. The CDR3 coding sequence is TGTGCCAGCTCAGGGTTCCCCTCTGGGGCCAACGTCCTGACTTTC. As protein: CASSGFPSGANVLTF.

This clone was picked up many times. The J gene is TRBJ2-1, the V gene TRBV4-1; 8 bases line up with TRBD2. There are 16 residues in the CDR3. CDR1 and CDR2 (germline): MGHRA, YSYEKL. V lost 5 bases to trimming and J lost 4 bases; unmatched junction nucleotides: 10. In DNA form, the CDR3 reads TGCGCCAGCAGCTATAAAAGGGCGGGAGGATACAATGAGCAGTTCTTC. As protein: CASSYKRAGGYNEQFF.

Only a few counts were recorded for this clone. V usage is TRBV5-6 and J usage is TRBJ2-3; D remains ambiguous. Trimming took off 0 bases at V and 4 bases at J, with 6 bases between the two ends. The V gene's germline CDR1 is SGHDT and CDR2 YYEEEE. The CDR3 sequence is 13 residues long. The CDR3 bases are TGTGCCAGCAGCTTGGCGGATGCAGATACGCAGTATTTT. Translated: CASSLADADTQYF.

The chain is built from TRBV3-1 and TRBJ2-1; D call uncertain. V shed 2 bases and J shed 6 bases, with 8 bases lying between them. Germline V gives CDR1 LGHDT, CDR2 YNNKEL (reference sequence). This CDR3 has 13 residues. In DNA, the CDR3 is TGTGCCAGCAGCCAAATTAGCCGCAATGAGCAGTTCTTC. Its translation: CASSQISRNEQFF.

This clone has a count of ten or more. V usage is TRBV7-2 and J usage is TRBJ1-2; no clear D. Germline CDR1 reads SGHTA; CDR2 reads FQGNSA. The V and J ends lost 5 bases and 4 bases respectively, with 11 bases between them. This CDR3 comprises 13 residues. This CDR3 is CASSPGISYGYTF. CDR3 bases: TGTGCCAGCAGCCCCGGCATATCCTATGGCTACACCTTC.

V gene TRBV19 combines with J gene TRBJ2-7; no definite D call. The V end lost 5 bases, the J end lost 3 bases, and 17 bases lay between the germline ends. Germline V CDR1 and CDR2: LNHDA, SQIVND (reference sequence). CDR3 length equals 15 residues. Here the CDR3 DNA reads TGTGCCAGTAGTGCCCGGGCCTGGCCATACTACGAGCAGTACTTC. Its translation is CASSARAWPYYEQYF.

This clone is medium-sized (0.01 to 0.1%) within its sample. Other DNA sequences in the sample encode the same CDR3. The V call is TRBV27, the J call TRBJ2-6; D unclear. The CDR3 consists of 15 residues. From germline, CDR1 is MNHEY and CDR2 SMNVEV (reference sequence). V lost 5 bases to trimming and J lost 0 bases, with 8 bases between them. CDR3: CASSPVFSGANVLTF. The CDR3 bases are TGTGCCAGCAGTCCAGTCTTCTCTGGGGCCAACGTCCTGACTTTC.

The chain couples TRBV28 to TRBJ2-5; D ambiguous. Germline V lookup: CDR1 MDHEN, CDR2 SYDVKM. This CDR3 region has 12 residues. The germline V and J ends were trimmed by 6 bases and 5 bases, with 10 bases remaining between them. This chain's CDR3 is CASSPRLETQYF. The CDR3 nucleotides are TGTGCCAGCAGCCCCCGGCTTGAGACCCAGTACTTC.

This clone is categorized as medium-sized (0.01 to 0.1%). This chain joins TRBV28 and TRBJ1-6, with D maybe TRBD1 (5 bases). V lost 5 bases, J lost 0 bases, and 11 bases lay in between. Germline V gives CDR1 MDHEN, CDR2 SYDVKM. CDR3 length equals 16 residues. The chain's CDR3 is CASSQDTCSYNSPLHF. The CDR3 nucleotides are TGTGCCAGCAGTCAGGACACCTGCTCCTATAATTCACCCCTCCACTTT.